A single sample gave rise to the 32 T cell receptor beta chains below, sequenced in a study of control samples from healthy donors and cancer patients. The assay was immunoSEQ multiplex PCR, and TCRdb's table has in-frame clones only and misses some. This repertoire shows about 110,000 clones, around four fifths found once; its top ten account for around 6.6%. Sequencing used blood. Every receptor here comes from a man aged 18 to 29 in good health.

In its sample, this clone was seen a few times. This chain joins TRBV19 and TRBJ1-1; maybe TRBD1 (5 bases). The CDR3 is 15 amino acids. Looked up from germline, CDR1 is LNHDA and CDR2 is SQIVND (reference sequence). Trimming stripped 4 bases from V and 4 bases from J, with 16 bases between. CDR3 bases: TGTGCCAGTAGTAGGGGGAAATCGGTCCCCACTGAAGCTTTCTTT. Its protein product is CASSRGKSVPTEAFF.

This sequence joins TRBV4-1 and TRBJ2-1; D is possibly TRBD2 (7 bases). The CDR3 is 17 residues long. V was shortened by 4 bases and J by 9 bases, with 25 bases between the two germline ends. Germline CDR1 MGHRA, CDR2 YSYEKL. The CDR3 is CASSPFKGGGRGGEQFF. CDR3 sequence (DNA): TGCGCCAGCAGCCCCTTCAAGGGGGGGGGCCGCGGTGGTGAGCAGTTCTTC.

This chain connects TRBV12-5 to TRBJ1-2; D might be TRBD1 (5 bases). The CDR3 has 13 residues. Per germline, CDR1 LGHNT and CDR2 FRNRAP. With 4 bases removed from V and 4 bases from J, the gap between germline ends came to 10 bases. The CDR3 DNA reads as TGTGCTAGTGGTTCGGACGGGGGCTATGGCTACACCTTC. Its protein product is CASGSDGGYGYTF.

The rearrangement uses TRBV27 and TRBJ2-7; 10 bases fit TRBD2. The J segment lost 6 bases and the V segment lost 3 bases, leaving 5 bases of the junction unmatched. CDR3 size: 14 residues. Germline V gives CDR1 MNHEY, CDR2 SMNVEV (reference sequence). CDR3 loop: CASSFSAGGTEQYF. CDR3 in DNA: TGTGCCAGCAGTTTCTCAGCGGGGGGGACCGAGCAGTACTTC.

This chain links TRBV4-2 with TRBJ1-4; 8 bases agree with TRBD1. J lost 4 bases, V lost 7 bases, and 8 bases had no gene match. The CDR3 contains 15 residues. Germline CDR1 LGHNA, CDR2 YNFKEQ. The chain's CDR3 is CASTTGTGYNEKLFF. In DNA, the CDR3 is TGTGCCAGCACGACCGGGACAGGTTATAATGAAAAACTGTTTTTT.

The gene calls are TRBV5-1 and TRBJ2-5; D tentatively fits TRBD1 or TRBD2 (5 bases each). The CDR3 has 12 amino acids. Per the germline V gene, CDR1 is SGHRS and CDR2 is YFSETQ. V was shortened by 3 bases and J by 7 bases, with 10 bases between the two germline ends. In DNA form, the CDR3 reads TGCGCCAGCAGCTGGGGCGAGGGGACCCAGTACTTC. Translated, it gives CASSWGEGTQYF.

The chain links TRBV5-6 to TRBJ2-7, with TRBD1 identical over 8 bases. The CDR3 totals 13 residues. V trimming: 2 bases; J trimming: 5 bases; junction bases outside the gene matches: 3. Germline V CDR1 and CDR2: SGHDT, YYEEEE. As DNA, the CDR3 is TGTGCCAGCAGCTTTGGGACAGGTAACGAGCAGTACTTC. This sequence encodes CASSFGTGNEQYF. The whole variable domain, filled in from reference TRBV5-6 and TRBJ2-7, reads DAGVTQSPTHLIKTRGQQVTLRCSPKSGHDTVSWYQQALGQGPQFIFQYYEEEERQRGNFPDRFSGHQFPNYSSELNVNALLLGDSALYLCASSFGTGNEQYFGPGTRLTVT.

The V call is TRBV6-5, the J call TRBJ2-3; 7 nucleotides line up with TRBD1. Germline assignment: CDR1 MNHEY and CDR2 SVGAGI. Unmatched junction bases numbered 6, after V lost 5 bases and J lost 4 bases. The length of the CDR3 is 14 residues. CDR3 loop: CASSPTGVADTQYF. DNA for the CDR3: TGTGCCAGCAGTCCTACAGGGGTCGCAGATACGCAGTATTTT.

The CDR3 sequence is CASSIEGSSPLHF. CDR3 DNA: TGTGCCAGCAGTATCGAGGGGAGCTCACCCCTCCACTTT. The chain couples TRBV7-9 to TRBJ1-6; possible D gene TRBD1, 5 bases. V lost 6 bases, J lost 10 bases, and 13 bases lay in between. Germline CDR1 SEHNR, CDR2 FQNEAQ (reference sequence). The CDR3 totals 13 residues.

This sequence joins TRBV4-2 and TRBJ1-2; tentative D call: TRBD1 (5 bases). The germline V gene encodes CDR1 LGHNA and CDR2 YNFKEQ. The CDR3 covers 11 residues. V was pared by 1 base and J by 11 bases, with 8 bases between. For the CDR3, the DNA is TGTGCCAGCAGCCAAGTGGGGGGGTACACCTTC. This encodes CASSQVGGYTF.

The chain combines TRBV6-2 or TRBV6-3 with TRBJ2-1; TRBD2 matches at 14 bases. CDR1 and CDR2 from the germline V gene are MNHEY and SVGEGT. The CDR3 has 15 amino acids. The ends lost 6 bases at V and 7 bases at J; junction bases unmatched: 5. CDR3 nucleotides: TGTGCCAGCAGCCTGACTAGCGGGGGGGGAAATGAGCAGTTCTTC. Residues: CASSLTSGGGNEQFF.

The sample holds one count of this clone. The CDR3 nucleotides read TGTGCCAGCGGGTCGGACAGGGGGCCTTACAATGAGCAGTTCTTC. Translation gives CASGSDRGPYNEQFF. V is TRBV6-6 and J is TRBJ2-1, with 11 bases that match TRBD1. CDR1 is MNHNY, CDR2 SVGAGI, per germline (reference sequence). V shed 8 bases, J shed 4 bases, and the junction held 7 bases outside the gene matches. The CDR3 loop spans 15 amino acids.

The chain recombines TRBV3-1 (or the pseudogene TRBV3-2) with TRBJ2-7; D remains unclear. Trimming removed 1 base from V and 4 bases from J, with 5 bases in between. This CDR3 comprises 12 residues. Germline CDR1 and CDR2: LGHDT and YNNKEL (reference sequence). The CDR3 protein is CASSQGVYEQYF. In DNA, the CDR3 is TGTGCCAGCAGCCAAGGGGTTTACGAGCAGTACTTC.

This clone was counted a single time. This chain uses TRBV5-1 with TRBJ2-2, with D perhaps matching TRBD1 (7 bases). V was clipped by 3 bases and J by 7 bases, with 19 bases between them. This CDR3 has 16 amino acids. Per the germline V gene, CDR1 is SGHRS and CDR2 is YFSETQ. CDR3 in DNA: TGCGCCAGCAGCTCACCCGGAGGGACAGAGAACGGGGAGCTGTTTTTT. This translates into CASSSPGGTENGELFF.

This clone was detected only a few times. The CDR3 region has the DNA TGTGCCAGCAGGGATGTACAAAGCTCCTATAATTCACCCCTCCACTTT. Amino acids: CASRDVQSSYNSPLHF. The V and J genes are TRBV6-6 and TRBJ1-6; D is uncertain. V lost 6 bases and J 0 bases, leaving 12 bases between the germline ends. The CDR3 loop spans 16 amino acids. Germline CDR1 reads MNHNY; CDR2 reads SVGAGI (reference sequence).

The V call is TRBV27, the J call TRBJ1-2, with D possibly being TRBD1 (5 bases). CDR1 is MNHEY, CDR2 SMNVEV, per germline (reference sequence). V lost 6 bases and J lost 2, with 16 bases in between. The CDR3 has 15 residues. CDR3 in amino acids: CASRSGGVSNYGYTF. CDR3 nucleotide sequence: TGTGCCAGCAGGTCCGGGGGGGTATCAAACTATGGCTACACCTTC.

This chain links TRBV11-2 with TRBJ1-2; tentative D call: TRBD1 (5 bases). Germline assignment: CDR1 SGHAT and CDR2 FQNNGV. The CDR3 spans 18 residues. Trimming stripped 3 bases from V and 1 base from J, with 21 bases between. The CDR3 DNA reads TGTGCCAGCAGCTTGGCCCCAACGGGCAGGGCTAATAACTATGGCTACACCTTC. Its protein is CASSLAPTGRANNYGYTF.

The chain carries TRBV21-1 and TRBJ1-1. TRBV21-1 is designated a pseudogene. This CDR3 spans 15 amino acids. CDR3 protein: CASSKGLNLYTEAFF. CDR3 coding DNA: TGTGCCAGCAGCAAAGGGCTTAATCTATACACTGAAGCTTTCTTT.

The chain has TRBV6-5 and TRBJ1-2, with 9 nucleotides matching TRBD1. Germline V lookup: CDR1 MNHEY, CDR2 SVGAGI. This CDR3 comprises 15 residues. V lost 4 bases, J lost 8 bases, and 11 bases stayed unmatched. The CDR3 protein is CASSWTGVGSRGYTF. As DNA, the CDR3 is TGTGCCAGCAGTTGGACAGGGGTAGGCTCGCGGGGCTACACCTTC.

The gene calls are TRBV30 and TRBJ1-6; D possibly corresponds to TRBD1 (6 bases). The CDR3 loop spans 15 amino acids. Germline CDR1 is GTSNPN and CDR2 is SVGIG (reference sequence). The V end was cut by 0 bases, the J end by 7 bases, with 13 bases between. This CDR3 is CAWSVLQGGNSPLHF. The DNA of the CDR3 is TGTGCCTGGAGTGTATTACAGGGAGGCAATTCACCCCTCCACTTT.

The chain employs TRBV6-1 and TRBJ1-2; D not certain. In germline, CDR1 is MNHNS, CDR2 SASEGT. The CDR3 consists of 14 residues. V was clipped by 2 bases and J by 4 bases, with 11 bases between them. This CDR3 is CASSESGVGYGYTF. The CDR3 bases are TGTGCCAGCAGTGAATCCGGGGTCGGCTATGGCTACACCTTC.

The chain joins TRBV28 to TRBJ2-7, with 11 bases lining up with TRBD1. The CDR3 loop spans 14 amino acids. CDR1 and CDR2 (germline): MDHEN, SYDVKM. With 5 bases clipped from V and 6 bases from J, the junction kept 6 bases outside the gene matches. CDR3: CASSTPGQGGEQYF. The CDR3 DNA sequence: TGTGCCAGCAGTACCCCGGGACAGGGGGGCGAGCAGTACTTC.

This chain links TRBV29-1 with TRBJ2-7, with 8 bases fitting TRBD1. The CDR3 totals 12 residues. Per germline, CDR1 SQVTM and CDR2 ANQGSEA. V lost 7 bases, J lost 4 bases, and 6 bases stayed unmatched. CDR3 DNA sequence: TGCAGCGCCTTGGACAGGGTATACGAGCAGTACTTC. It translates to CSALDRVYEQYF.

There are a few counts of this clone. The V and J genes are TRBV4-1 and TRBJ2-5, with 12 bases aligning to TRBD2. Per the germline V gene, CDR1 is MGHRA and CDR2 is YSYEKL. The CDR3 totals 18 residues. The J segment lost 2 bases and the V segment lost 0 bases, leaving 7 bases of the junction unmatched. The DNA for the CDR3 is TGCGCCAGCAGCCAAGATACTAGCGGGAGGCCGACACAAGAGACCCAGTACTTC. Protein: CASSQDTSGRPTQETQYF.

The J gene is TRBJ2-2, the V gene TRBV7-9, with 8 positions matching TRBD2. Germline V gene lookup returns CDR1 SEHNR and CDR2 FQNEAQ (reference sequence). CDR3 length: 15 amino acids. V was clipped by 5 bases and J by 6 bases; unmatched bases: 8. This CDR3 is CASSPGGSFSGELFF. The CDR3 DNA follows: TGTGCCAGCAGCCCGGGGGGGTCCTTCTCCGGGGAGCTGTTTTTT.

A single count supports this clone. The chain is built from TRBV6-5 and TRBJ1-3; D is uncertain. The CDR3 sequence is 15 residues long. Between the trimmed V and J ends, which lost 0 bases and 2 bases, there was a span of 8 bases. Per the germline V gene, CDR1 is MNHEY and CDR2 is SVGAGI. As DNA, the CDR3 is TGTGCCAGCAGTTACTCAACGGTCCCTGGAAACACCATATATTTT. It yields the protein CASSYSTVPGNTIYF.

This clone was observed once. This rearrangement joins TRBV3-1 (or the pseudogene TRBV3-2) to TRBJ1-5; no firm D call. The CDR3 is 17 amino acids. Trimming left V 0 bases short and J 6 bases short, with 18 bases between. Looked up from germline, CDR1 is LGHDT and CDR2 is YNNKEL (reference sequence). CDR3 protein: CASSQEPLGSRAQPQHF. DNA of the CDR3: TGTGCCAGCAGCCAAGAACCCCTGGGGTCTAGGGCTCAGCCCCAGCATTTT.

This clone appeared once. The chain joins TRBV28 to TRBJ1-1, with D maybe TRBD1 (5 bases). Germline loops: CDR1 MDHEN, CDR2 SYDVKM. CDR3 size: 13 residues. Trimming stripped 4 bases from V and 2 bases from J, with 8 bases between. In DNA form, the CDR3 reads TGTGCCAGCAGTTCGACAGTCAACACTGAAGCTTTCTTT. It translates to CASSSTVNTEAFF.

The rearrangement links TRBV2 to TRBJ2-1, with TRBD1 identical over 8 bases. Germline V gives CDR1 SNHLY, CDR2 FYNNEI. The CDR3 runs 16 residues. Germline trimming cut 4 bases from V and 8 bases from J; bases unmatched to any gene: 13. CDR3 sequence reads: CASSGALSDRGYEQFF. CDR3 sequence (DNA): TGTGCCAGCAGTGGGGCCCTATCTGACAGGGGATATGAGCAGTTCTTC.

The rearrangement joins TRBV15 to TRBJ1-4; D is uncertain. V was cut by 2 bases and J by 8 bases, with 6 bases left in between. The CDR3 runs to 12 residues. Germline V CDR1 and CDR2: LNHNV, YYDKDF (reference sequence). CDR3 sequence (DNA): TGTGCCACCAGCAGACCCTGGGAAAAACTGTTTTTT. Translated: CATSRPWEKLFF.

The rearrangement links TRBV4-1 to TRBJ2-1, with D unclear. Germline-derived CDR1 and CDR2 are MGHRA and YSYEKL. V gave up 4 bases and J gave up 2 bases, with 9 bases separating them. This CDR3 spans 14 amino acids. The DNA for the CDR3 is TGCGCCAGCAGCCTTGTCGAGGCCTACAATGAGCAGTTCTTC. Amino acid sequence: CASSLVEAYNEQFF.

The chain links TRBV30 to TRBJ2-1; D may be TRBD2 (6 bases). The germline V gene encodes CDR1 GTSNPN and CDR2 SVGIG (reference sequence). This CDR3 region has 15 residues. Deletions cut 7 bases from V and 4 bases from J, with 20 bases between. The CDR3 DNA is TGTGCCTACTCCCGATGGGGTGGGGGGTACAATGAGCAGTTCTTC. It specifies CAYSRWGGGYNEQFF.